The 9 T cell receptor beta chains reported below all come from one sample, sequenced in a study of breast tumors, draining lymph nodes, adjacent tissues (dated by TCRdb to 2015 to 2016). Lymph node samples came from the axillary draining lymph nodes of breast cancer patients. The receptor library was made with multiplex PCR. For sequencing, an Illumina HiSeq 2000 was employed. The raw public data were reprocessed by TCRdb itself: fastp quality trimming at Q25, MiXCR clonotype calling, in-frame beta chains only. Records with the same CDR3 protein are collapsed into one entry carrying the most frequent genes and DNA. In this sample the table shows approximately 210,000 distinct CDR3 sequences, 30% to 35% of which occur a single time. The ten top clones hold about 3.3% of the sample. Input material: axillary lymph node tissue. The receptors here all came from a female donor with breast cancer. Some clones in this sample may be carry-over from other donors' samples.

This clonotype was observed at least ten times. The rearrangement links TRBV7-6 to TRBJ2-6; TRBD1 matches 7 bases. The CDR3 has 15 amino acids. Trimming at V came to 5 bases and at J to 2 bases, leaving 3 bases not matched to a gene. Germline loops: CDR1 SGHVS, CDR2 FNYEAQ. The DNA for the CDR3 is TGTGCCAGCAGCCCACAGGGGCCTGGGGCCAACGTCCTGACTTTC. It encodes CASSPQGPGANVLTF.

In this sample, this clonotype turned up many times. The gene calls are TRBV5-6 and TRBJ2-5, with D perhaps matching TRBD1 (8 bases). This CDR3 contains 16 residues. Germline CDR1 reads SGHDT; CDR2 reads YYEEEE. Trimming took 0 bases from V and 1 from J, leaving 13 bases between them. DNA of the CDR3: TGTGCCAGCAGCTTGGTGGGGGGGACAGGCCAAGAGACCCAGTACTTC. Its protein is CASSLVGGTGQETQYF.

This clonotype occurred many times. This chain links TRBV20-1 with TRBJ2-7, with D uncertain. CDR1 is DFQATT and CDR2 is SNEGSKA in the germline V gene (reference sequence). V lost 0 bases and J lost 3, with 3 bases in between. This CDR3 region has 11 residues. The CDR3 bases are TGCAGTGCTAGAGATGTCTACGAGCAGTACTTC. Amino acid sequence: CSARDVYEQYF.

Points on this clonotype: With a much larger clone just one base away, this may be a read error. The V and J genes are TRBV20-1 and TRBJ2-5; D is ambiguous. Per the germline V gene, CDR1 is DFQATT and CDR2 is SNEGSKA (reference sequence). This CDR3 has 11 amino acids. The V end lost 7 bases, the J end lost 8 bases, and 14 bases lay between the germline ends. CDR3 bases: TGCAGTGATAGGTTTCCGGACACCCAGTACTTC. Residues: CSDRFPDTQYF.

This clonotype was observed many times. This chain connects TRBV20-1 to TRBJ2-1; a possible D gene is TRBD2 (5 bases). Trimming took off 6 bases at V and 0 bases at J, with 18 bases between the two ends. The germline CDR1 and CDR2 sequences are DFQATT and SNEGSKA (reference sequence). The CDR3 has 16 amino acids. The CDR3 nucleotides read TGCAGTGCAAATCCGATACTAGAAATCTCCTACAATGAGCAGTTCTTC. Its translation: CSANPILEISYNEQFF.

There are many counts of this clonotype. V gene TRBV10-3 combines with J gene TRBJ1-6; D is uncertain. V lost 6 bases to trimming and J lost 9 bases, with 12 bases between them. CDR1 is ENHRY, CDR2 SYGVKD, per germline. This CDR3 spans 13 amino acids. CDR3 sequence reads: CAIREDGTSPLHF. DNA for the CDR3: TGTGCCATCAGGGAGGACGGCACTTCACCCCTCCACTTT.

The table lists this clonotype with a few counts. The junction does not match germline at one end; this may be a read error. CDR3 protein: CASSYSPGTPTF. CDR3 sequence (DNA): TGTGCCAGCAGTTACTCCCCCGGGACACCGACGTTC. This chain uses TRBV6-2 or TRBV6-3 with TRBJ1-3; TRBD1 might be the D (6 bases). Per the germline V gene, CDR1 is MNHEY and CDR2 is SVGEGT. The CDR3 is made up of 12 amino acids.

In this sample, this clonotype turned up many times. The V and J genes are TRBV19 and TRBJ1-1; D not certain. This CDR3 has 12 residues. The germline V and J ends were trimmed by 4 bases and 8 bases, with 11 bases remaining between them. Looked up from germline, CDR1 is LNHDA and CDR2 is SQIVND (reference sequence). The CDR3 DNA follows: TGTGCCAGTAGTAACCGTCAAGGGGAAGCTTTCTTT. It yields the protein CASSNRQGEAFF.

This clonotype was recorded at least ten times. V and J are TRBV5-1 and TRBJ2-7; TRBD1 matches at 9 bases. V shed 3 bases, J shed 3 bases, and the junction held 10 bases outside the gene matches. CDR3 length: 16 residues. Germline values: CDR1 SGHRS, CDR2 YFSETQ. The CDR3 nucleotides read TGCGCCAGCAGCTCAGGAGGACAGGGGTCTGTCTACGAGCAGTACTTC. It specifies CASSSGGQGSVYEQYF.